The rows below give T cell receptor beta chains drawn from one sample of a study of T cell responses to AZD1222 COVID-19 vaccine. Method: immunoSEQ multiplex PCR; TCRdb's copy keeps in-frame clones and lacks some. Among about 150,000 clones, approximately 90% were seen once, and the ten largest hold roughly 1.2%. The sequenced sample was peripheral blood, obtained 28 days after the second AZD1222 dose. The source is an adult who received the AZD1222 COVID-19 vaccine. Each CDR3 is given with its conserved first and last residue. The D gene is left open where the match is weak. Clone sizes are given selectively: once, few, many, or a class where the clone is expanded.

V gene: TRBV4-1
J gene: TRBJ1-5
clone size: -
D gene: TRBD1
CDR3 protein: CASSQDRGYQPQHF
CDR3 DNA: TGCGCCAGCAGCCAAGACAGGGGGTACCAGCCCCAGCATTTT

V gene: TRBV11-2
J gene: TRBJ2-7
clone size: -
D gene: TRBD2
CDR3 protein: CASSLDYTLAAYEQYF
CDR3 DNA: TGTGCCAGCAGCTTAGATTATACACTAGCGGCCTACGAGCAGTACTTC

V gene: TRBV11-2
J gene: TRBJ2-7
clone size: -
D gene: -
CDR3 protein: CASSLALTYEQYF
CDR3 DNA: TGTGCCAGCAGCTTAGCCTTAACCTACGAGCAGTACTTC

V gene: TRBV29-1
J gene: TRBJ2-7
clone size: -
D gene: TRBD1
CDR3 protein: CSVVQGAYEQYF
CDR3 DNA: TGCAGCGTTGTACAGGGGGCCTACGAGCAGTACTTC

V gene: TRBV5-8
J gene: TRBJ1-2
clone size: once
D gene: TRBD1
CDR3 protein: CASRPTGEYGYTF
CDR3 DNA: TGTGCCAGCAGACCGACAGGGGAATATGGCTACACCTTC

V gene: TRBV4-3
J gene: TRBJ1-2
clone size: -
D gene: -
CDR3 protein: CASSQQTGLYGYTF
CDR3 DNA: TGCGCCAGCAGCCAGCAGACAGGACTCTATGGCTACACCTTC

V gene: TRBV9
J gene: TRBJ2-5
clone size: -
D gene: -
CDR3 protein: CASSVGTRGDETQYF
CDR3 DNA: TGTGCCAGCAGCGTAGGGACAAGGGGGGATGAGACCCAGTACTTC

V gene: TRBV10-3
J gene: TRBJ1-3
clone size: few
D gene: -
CDR3 protein: CAISGGTRGNTIYF
CDR3 DNA: TGTGCCATCAGTGGCGGGACGAGGGGAAACACCATATATTTT

V gene: TRBV18
J gene: TRBJ1-2
clone size: -
D gene: TRBD1
CDR3 protein: CASSPAVPGQSTNYGYTF
CDR3 DNA: TGTGCCAGCTCACCCGCCGTCCCGGGACAGTCAACTAACTATGGCTACACCTTC

V gene: TRBV19
J gene: TRBJ1-1
clone size: -
D gene: -
CDR3 protein: CASSIFRGTEAFF
CDR3 DNA: TGTGCCAGTAGTATTTTCAGGGGCACTGAAGCTTTCTTT

V gene: TRBV15
J gene: TRBJ2-5
clone size: -
D gene: TRBD2
CDR3 protein: CATSFRTSGEETQYF
CDR3 DNA: TGTGCCACCAGCTTCCGGACTAGCGGGGAAGAGACCCAGTACTTC

V gene: TRBV5-1
J gene: TRBJ1-1
clone size: -
D gene: TRBD1
CDR3 protein: CASSDDRAETEAFF
CDR3 DNA: TGCGCCAGCAGCGATGACAGGGCGGAGACTGAAGCTTTCTTT

V gene: TRBV6-5
J gene: TRBJ1-2
clone size: -
D gene: TRBD1
CDR3 protein: CASSTGTAPMGYTF
CDR3 DNA: TGTGCCAGCAGCACCGGGACAGCGCCCATGGGCTACACCTTC

V gene: TRBV27
J gene: TRBJ2-3
clone size: -
D gene: -
CDR3 protein: CASSLNSPTDTQYF
CDR3 DNA: TGTGCCAGCAGTTTAAATTCCCCCACAGATACGCAGTATTTT

V gene: TRBV18
J gene: TRBJ2-1
clone size: -
D gene: TRBD2
CDR3 protein: CASSGLAGLYNEQFF
CDR3 DNA: TGTGCCAGCTCGGGTCTAGCGGGCCTATACAATGAGCAGTTCTTC

V gene: TRBV10-1
J gene: TRBJ2-3
clone size: -
D gene: TRBD2
CDR3 protein: CASSSGRATDTQYF
CDR3 DNA: TGCGCCAGCAGTAGCGGGAGGGCCACAGATACGCAGTATTTT

V gene: TRBV4-1
J gene: TRBJ1-2
clone size: -
D gene: TRBD1
CDR3 protein: CASSQERDRANSYGYTF
CDR3 DNA: TGCGCCAGCAGCCAAGAAAGGGACAGGGCGAATTCCTATGGCTACACCTTC

V gene: TRBV27
J gene: TRBJ2-4
clone size: -
D gene: TRBD1
CDR3 protein: CASGRTGTGDKNIQYF
CDR3 DNA: TGTGCCAGCGGACGCACCGGGACAGGGGACAAAAACATTCAGTACTTC

V gene: TRBV23-1
J gene: TRBJ1-2
clone size: -
D gene: -
CDR3 protein: CAVPCGYTF
CDR3 DNA: TGCGCGGTCCCCTGTGGCTACACCTTC

V gene: TRBV15
J gene: TRBJ1-2
clone size: few
D gene: TRBD1
CDR3 protein: CATSPPGQTYGYTF
CDR3 DNA: TGTGCCACCAGCCCACCGGGACAGACCTATGGCTACACCTTC

V gene: TRBV5-1
J gene: TRBJ1-5
clone size: -
D gene: -
CDR3 protein: CASSQDGLYSNQPQHF
CDR3 DNA: TGCGCCAGCAGCCAAGACGGCCTCTATAGCAATCAGCCCCAGCATTTT

V gene: TRBV27
J gene: TRBJ2-7
clone size: -
D gene: -
CDR3 protein: CASTRTGDFYEQYF
CDR3 DNA: TGTGCCAGCACCCGGACGGGCGACTTCTACGAGCAGTACTTC

V gene: TRBV11-2
J gene: TRBJ2-7
clone size: -
D gene: -
CDR3 protein: CASSLVDEQYF
CDR3 DNA: TGTGCCAGCAGCTTAGTGGACGAGCAGTACTTC

V gene: TRBV28
J gene: TRBJ2-1
clone size: few
D gene: TRBD2
CDR3 protein: CASSERRSGRARNEQFF
CDR3 DNA: TGTGCCAGCAGTGAACGCCGCAGCGGGAGGGCGCGGAATGAGCAGTTCTTC

V gene: TRBV6-4
J gene: TRBJ2-1
clone size: -
D gene: -
CDR3 protein: CARRPLGASDNEQFF
CDR3 DNA: TGTGCCAGGCGGCCCCTTGGGGCTAGCGACAATGAGCAGTTCTTC

V gene: TRBV7-3
J gene: TRBJ2-7
clone size: -
D gene: -
CDR3 protein: CASSLKGSSSYEQYF
CDR3 DNA: TGTGCCAGCAGCCTAAAGGGCTCAAGCTCCTACGAGCAGTACTTC

V gene: TRBV5-1
J gene: TRBJ1-5
clone size: -
D gene: -
CDR3 protein: CASSLGGRGNQPQHF
CDR3 DNA: TGCGCCAGCAGCTTGGGGGGGCGCGGCAATCAGCCCCAGCATTTT

V gene: TRBV7-9
J gene: TRBJ1-5
clone size: -
D gene: TRBD1
CDR3 protein: CASSLAGTGGGNQPQHF
CDR3 DNA: TGTGCCAGCAGCTTAGCCGGGACAGGGGGCGGCAATCAGCCCCAGCATTTT

V gene: TRBV5-6
J gene: TRBJ1-4
clone size: -
D gene: -
CDR3 protein: CASSLEGHQEKLFF
CDR3 DNA: TGTGCCAGCAGCTTGGAGGGCCACCAAGAAAAACTGTTTTTT

V gene: TRBV7-9
J gene: TRBJ1-4
clone size: many
D gene: TRBD1
CDR3 protein: CASSWTGFGEKLFF
CDR3 DNA: TGTGCCAGCAGCTGGACAGGGTTTGGCGAAAAACTGTTTTTT

V gene: TRBV15
J gene: TRBJ2-3
clone size: -
D gene: TRBD1
CDR3 protein: CATSGDRGPTDTQYF
CDR3 DNA: TGTGCCACCAGCGGGGACAGGGGGCCCACAGATACGCAGTATTTT

V gene: TRBV4-3
J gene: TRBJ1-2
clone size: -
D gene: -
CDR3 protein: CASSQSGVYGYTF
CDR3 DNA: TGCGCCAGCAGCCAATCGGGGGTCTATGGCTACACCTTC

V gene: TRBV6-1
J gene: TRBJ1-3
clone size: -
D gene: -
CDR3 protein: CASSEGSRIGNTIYF
CDR3 DNA: TGTGCCAGCAGTGAAGGGAGTCGTATCGGAAACACCATATATTTT

V gene: TRBV5-4
J gene: TRBJ2-7
clone size: -
D gene: TRBD2
CDR3 protein: CASSPGLVSYEQYF
CDR3 DNA: TGTGCCAGCAGTCCGGGACTAGTCTCCTACGAGCAGTACTTC

V gene: TRBV4-2
J gene: TRBJ1-3
clone size: few
D gene: -
CDR3 protein: CASSQDVLGTGNTIYF
CDR3 DNA: TGTGCCAGCAGCCAAGACGTTTTGGGGACTGGAAACACCATATATTTT

V gene: TRBV9
J gene: TRBJ1-2
clone size: once
D gene: -
CDR3 protein: CASSPTGYGYTF
CDR3 DNA: TGTGCCAGCAGCCCAACGGGTTATGGCTACACCTTC

V gene: TRBV19
J gene: TRBJ1-1
clone size: -
D gene: -
CDR3 protein: CASSILHEGVNTEAFF
CDR3 DNA: TGTGCCAGTAGTATACTCCACGAGGGCGTGAACACTGAAGCTTTCTTT